Listed below are T cell receptor beta chains from one sample, sequenced in a study of beta chain features in type 1 diabetes. The assay was immunoSEQ multiplex PCR, and TCRdb's table has in-frame clones only and misses some. The table shows more than 350,000 clones, with over 9.5% occurring only once. Sequenced: naive CD4+ T cells from blood. Receptors were obtained from a woman between 18 and 30 years old in good health. Each CDR3 is given with its conserved first and last residue. The D gene is left open where the match is weak. Clone size appears in some rows only: once, few, many, or a class for an expanded clone.

d_call: TRBD2
j_call: TRBJ2-5
clone_size: few
v_call: TRBV15
cdr3_aa: CATSYKRGVSLWTQYF
cdr3_nt: TGTGCCACCAGCTATAAGCGGGGGGTTTCGTTGTGGACCCAGTACTTC

d_call: .
j_call: TRBJ2-3
clone_size: few
v_call: TRBV30
cdr3_aa: CAWSPMGVTTSTDTQYF
cdr3_nt: TGTGCCTGGAGTCCCATGGGGGTCACCACTAGCACAGATACGCAGTATTTT

d_call: .
j_call: TRBJ2-3
clone_size: few
v_call: TRBV12-5
cdr3_aa: CASGSGMRADTQYF
cdr3_nt: TGTGCTAGTGGTTCAGGGATGCGGGCAGATACGCAGTATTTT

d_call: .
j_call: TRBJ1-2
clone_size: few
v_call: TRBV29-1
cdr3_aa: CSIPGISANYGYTF
cdr3_nt: TGCAGCATCCCAGGGATCTCAGCTAACTATGGCTACACCTTC

d_call: .
j_call: TRBJ1-1
clone_size: .
v_call: TRBV27
cdr3_aa: CASSFSTGTEAFF
cdr3_nt: TGTGCCAGCAGTTTCAGCACGGGAACTGAAGCTTTCTTT

d_call: .
j_call: TRBJ1-2
clone_size: .
v_call: TRBV2
cdr3_aa: CASSEGAYGYTF
cdr3_nt: TGTGCCAGCAGTGAAGGGGCCTATGGCTACACCTTC

d_call: TRBD1
j_call: TRBJ2-3
clone_size: .
v_call: TRBV4-3
cdr3_aa: CASSQDGTGRNTQYF
cdr3_nt: TGCGCCAGCAGCCAAGATGGGACAGGACGGAATACGCAGTATTTT

d_call: TRBD1
j_call: TRBJ2-7
clone_size: .
v_call: TRBV27
cdr3_aa: CASSRTGQGVYEQYF
cdr3_nt: TGTGCCAGCAGCAGGACGGGACAGGGGGTCTACGAGCAGTACTTC

d_call: .
j_call: TRBJ2-2
clone_size: few
v_call: TRBV10-3
cdr3_aa: CAISQLDHPGELFF
cdr3_nt: TGTGCCATCAGTCAACTAGATCACCCCGGGGAGCTGTTTTTT

d_call: .
j_call: TRBJ1-2
clone_size: .
v_call: TRBV7-3
cdr3_aa: CASSLVPGNYGYTF
cdr3_nt: TGTGCCAGCAGCTTGGTCCCGGGTAACTATGGCTACACCTTC

d_call: .
j_call: TRBJ1-2
clone_size: few
v_call: TRBV7-3
cdr3_aa: CASSFPSDGYTF
cdr3_nt: TGTGCCAGCAGCTTCCCTAGCGATGGCTACACCTTC

d_call: TRBD1
j_call: TRBJ2-1
clone_size: .
v_call: TRBV7-9
cdr3_aa: CASSFRDREFF
cdr3_nt: TGTGCCAGCAGCTTCCGGGACAGGGAGTTCTTC

d_call: TRBD1
j_call: TRBJ2-2
clone_size: once
v_call: TRBV6-5
cdr3_aa: CASSRDRGHTGELFF
cdr3_nt: TGTGCCAGCAGCCGGGACAGGGGGCACACCGGGGAGCTGTTTTTT

d_call: TRBD1
j_call: TRBJ1-2
clone_size: .
v_call: TRBV29-1
cdr3_aa: CSVRDSDYGYTF
cdr3_nt: TGCAGCGTTCGGGACAGCGACTATGGCTACACCTTC

d_call: TRBD1
j_call: TRBJ2-6
clone_size: .
v_call: TRBV11-2
cdr3_aa: CASSTLKWGTGTGANVLTF
cdr3_nt: TGTGCCAGCAGCACACTAAAATGGGGGACAGGGACTGGGGCCAACGTCCTGACTTTC

d_call: .
j_call: TRBJ2-7
clone_size: .
v_call: TRBV7-6
cdr3_aa: CASSLHQGEQYF
cdr3_nt: TGTGCCAGCAGCTTACACCAGGGAGAGCAGTACTTC

d_call: TRBD1
j_call: TRBJ1-4
clone_size: .
v_call: TRBV18
cdr3_aa: CASSPGQPREKLFF
cdr3_nt: TGTGCCAGCTCACCGGGACAGCCACGGGAAAAACTGTTTTTT

d_call: .
j_call: TRBJ1-1
clone_size: few
v_call: TRBV29-1
cdr3_aa: CSVWNTEAFF
cdr3_nt: TGCAGCGTCTGGAACACTGAAGCTTTCTTT

d_call: TRBD2
j_call: TRBJ2-1
clone_size: .
v_call: TRBV18
cdr3_aa: CASSLSSGYNEQFF
cdr3_nt: TGTGCCAGCTCACTGTCTAGCGGATACAATGAGCAGTTCTTC